This T cell receptor beta chain was identified in a study of regulatory T cells in long-lasting Graves disease. Overall study findings and caveats: Persistent disease favored TRBV28, TRBJ1-2 and TRBJ2-5.

From germline, CDR1 is ENHRY and CDR2 SYGVKD. V shed 6 bases and J 4 bases; nucleotides not matched to a gene: 8. The CDR3 runs to 14 residues. Building of the TCR beta libraries involved iRepertoire HTBI primers and Arm-PCR of CDR3 regions. TCRdb itself ran the multiplex PCR reads through MiXCR, one entry per CDR3 protein. The data show hundreds of thousands of distinct CDR3 sequences, about a fifth seen once. The time point denotes: persistent/refractory GD, antithyroid drugs over 5 years with positive TRAb. The TCR library was prepared using RNA isolated from PBMCs. This clonotype has just a few counts. What it binds is unknown.

The sequence was obtained from a female donor with Graves disease. V usage is TRBV10-3 and J usage is TRBJ2-7, with 8 bases lining up with TRBD2. This specimen was peripheral blood mononuclear cells (PBMCs), taken when the disease was refractory, from a patient treated with antithyroid drugs. CDR3 coding DNA: TGTGCCATCAGGACTAGCGAATCCCTTTACGAGCAGTACTTC. This codes for CAIRTSESLYEQYF.